The T cell receptor (beta chain) under discussion was sequenced for a study of shared clonotypes between healthy human individuals. Study-level information: Researchers assigned three CD4 naive, three CD4 memory, two CD8 naive and one CD8 memory plate to each donor.

Assay: immunoSEQ multiplex PCR; the TCRdb copy retains only in-frame clones and omits some. The sample has 2 million to 2.5 million clones, roughly 93% seen once. The CDR3 spans 11 residues. Germline CDR1 and CDR2: MDHEN and SYDVKM. Trimming took 8 bases from V and 6 from J, leaving 9 bases between them. The study drew its donors from healthy HIV-negative adults without recent acute infections or vaccinations. Caucasian adults residing in Nashville, Tennessee made up all the donors. The V gene is TRBV28, the J gene TRBJ2-3; D unresolved. Sample: naive CD4+ T cells from PBMCs. Stated subset: CD45RA+ positively selected. This TCR derives from a man aged 18 to 30 in good health. Some clones in this sample may be carry-over from other donors' samples. CDR3 DNA sequence: TGTGCCAGCCAAACCCGGGATACGCAGTATTTT. Translated, it gives CASQTRDTQYF.